The 2 T cell receptor beta chains reported below all come from one sample, sequenced in a study of HIV-infected children after antiretroviral therapy interruption. Treatment: PENTA 11 planned treatment interruption arm or continuous ART arm. RNA-based 3' RACE libraries used unique molecular identifiers. TCRdb passed the 3' RACE reads through MiXCR, listing each CDR3 protein once. In the table there are about 14,000 distinct CDR3 sequences, more than 3% of which are singletons. Sequenced material: CD45RO+ CD8+ T cells from PBMCs, pooled from several time points, taken from a donor given antiretroviral therapy, either interrupted or continuous. Subset: memory CD8+ CD45RO+ CD45RA- T cells. All receptors derive from a pool of human donors with HIV.

This clonotype is medium-sized by share. The chain joins TRBV12-3 or TRBV12-4 to TRBJ2-7; 7 nucleotides align to TRBD2. The junction had 7 bases not matched to a gene; V was cut back by 6 bases and J by 2 bases. The CDR3 has 14 amino acids. CDR3 residues: CASSLSGAPYEQYF. CDR3 DNA sequence: TGTGCCAGCAGCCTGAGCGGGGCTCCCTACGAGCAGTACTTC.

This clonotype is termed large. The chain combines TRBV15 with TRBJ2-7, with D possibly being TRBD2 (5 bases). Germline CDR1 LNHNV, CDR2 YYDKDF (reference sequence). Trimming pared 8 bases from V and 0 bases from J, leaving 8 bases between. The CDR3 is 12 residues long. The CDR3 nucleotides are TGTGCCACCCGGGGTTTCTCCTACGAGCAGTACTTC. This encodes CATRGFSYEQYF. The variable domain in full, with the rest retrieved from reference TRBV15 and TRBJ2-7, is DAMVIQNPRYQVTQFGKPVTLSCSQTLNHNVMYWYQQKSSQAPKLLFHYYDKDFNNEADTPDNFQSRRPNTSFCFLDIRSPGLGDTAMYLCATRGFSYEQYFGPGTRLTVT.